Listed below are T cell receptor beta chains from one sample, sequenced in a study of blood T cell repertoires in COVID-19. Profiling relied on immunoSEQ multiplex PCR, and the TCRdb table lists in-frame clones only, not all of them. The table includes nearly 350,000 clones, 91% detected once. The material sequenced was peripheral blood. The receptor set was obtained from a woman under 30 who had recovered from COVID-19. The conserved cysteine and the conserved F or W are not part of the CDR3 here.

v_call | cdr3_aa
TRBV7-9 | ASNDPGQQETQY
TRBV29-1 | SVDPQGLGGYT
TRBV4-1 | ASSPDMDEQF
TRBV4-1 | ASSRYVTGRTEAF
TRBV9 | ASSHGTALESPLH
TRBV19 | ASSTITGPDTQY
TRBV9 | ASSVGSGDTQY
TRBV27 | ATDRAENIQY
TRBV5-6 | ASSLSRRAEKLF
TRBV19 | ASSIDQTGGRQPQH
TRBV2 | ASRGDTHVALH
TRBV18 | ASSPTGNYGYT
TRBV7-9 | ASSFYGQGAGETQY
TRBV5-6 | ASSSEHYGYT
TRBV11-3 | ASSRGVAGGGETQY
TRBV5-1 | ASSPEMLGAGTEAF
TRBV5-1 | ASSSTGFSGNTIY
TRBV3-1/TRBV3-2 | ASSHIPDRLDRCAF
TRBV7-9 | ATAGGGNQPQH
TRBV7-9 | ASSLSLASGYGTQY
TRBV5-5 | ASSLAPTTGIETQY
TRBV5-1 | ASSFEGTSGWNEQF
TRBV19 | ASSGTSGGTDTQY
TRBV27 | ASSLVAGGNEQF
TRBV6-5 | ASSPDRLANQPQH
TRBV12-3/TRBV12-4 | ASSFHSGTEAF
TRBV7-8 | ASSLPAGGYT
TRBV18 | ASSPTGEQPQH
TRBV12-5 | ASGLVSLNTEAF
TRBV6-2/TRBV6-3 | ASSYPVTGLDSPLH
TRBV10-3 | AISEGTSGGGVYNEQF
TRBV7-9 | ASSSQDNNQPQH
TRBV6-5 | ASSYPISEAF
TRBV3-1/TRBV3-2 | ASSQRLAGVFEQF
TRBV4-3 | ASSQDLTGGSRQPQH
TRBV15 | ATSGSGFADTQY
TRBV6-4 | ASRATGDSSAF
TRBV15 | ATSRDIDRPNTEAF
TRBV25-1 | ASSGRTLSGANVLT
TRBV4-3 | ASSPGGPGDTQY